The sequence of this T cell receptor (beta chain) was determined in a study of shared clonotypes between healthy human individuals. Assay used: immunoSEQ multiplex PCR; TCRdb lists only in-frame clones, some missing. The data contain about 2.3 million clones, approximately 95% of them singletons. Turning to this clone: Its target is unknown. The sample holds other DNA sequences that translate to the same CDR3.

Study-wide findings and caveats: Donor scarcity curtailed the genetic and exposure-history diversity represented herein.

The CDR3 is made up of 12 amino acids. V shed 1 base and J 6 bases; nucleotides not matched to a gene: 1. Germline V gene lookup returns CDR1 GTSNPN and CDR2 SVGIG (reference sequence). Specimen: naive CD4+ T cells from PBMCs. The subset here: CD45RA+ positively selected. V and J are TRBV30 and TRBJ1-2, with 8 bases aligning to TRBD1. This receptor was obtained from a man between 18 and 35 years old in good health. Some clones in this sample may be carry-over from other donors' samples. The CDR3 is CAWSDRGDGYTF. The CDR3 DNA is TGTGCCTGGAGTGACAGGGGGGATGGCTACACCTTC.